This T cell receptor (beta chain) was sequenced for a study of blood T cells in healthy people across ages. About this clonotype itself: One base away lies a much larger clone, so this may be a sequencing read error.

Together with a sample-barcoded 5' primer, a J-beta primer mix was included in a second PCR lasting roughly 6 to 12 cycles. TCRdb passed the 5' RACE reads through MiXCR, listing each CDR3 protein once. The table includes 800,000 or so distinct CDR3 sequences, about 25% detected once. Per germline, CDR1 SQVTM and CDR2 ANQGSEA. The CDR3 length is 14 residues. The same sample was also used in a study of T cells of mothers and their children.

This TCR came from a boy between 10 and 17 years old in good health. Specimen: blood. The V gene is TRBV29-1, the J gene TRBJ2-1, with D possibly being TRBD2 (6 bases). The CDR3 protein is CSARVGGVGNGQFF. DNA for the CDR3: TGCAGCGCCCGGGTCGGGGGAGTGGGCAATGGGCAGTTCTTC.